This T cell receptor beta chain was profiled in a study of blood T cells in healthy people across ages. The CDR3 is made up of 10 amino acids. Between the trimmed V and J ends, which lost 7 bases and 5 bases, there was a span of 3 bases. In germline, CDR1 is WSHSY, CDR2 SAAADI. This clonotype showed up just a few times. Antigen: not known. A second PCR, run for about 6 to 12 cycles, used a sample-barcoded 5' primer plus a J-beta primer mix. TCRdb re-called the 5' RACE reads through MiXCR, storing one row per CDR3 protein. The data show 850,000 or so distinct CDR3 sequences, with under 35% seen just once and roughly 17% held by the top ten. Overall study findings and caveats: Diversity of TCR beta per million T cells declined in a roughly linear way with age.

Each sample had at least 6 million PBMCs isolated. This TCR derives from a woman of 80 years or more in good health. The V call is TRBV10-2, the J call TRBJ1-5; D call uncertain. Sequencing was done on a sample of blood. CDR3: CASKYQPQHF. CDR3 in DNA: TGCGCCAGCAAATATCAGCCCCAGCATTTT.